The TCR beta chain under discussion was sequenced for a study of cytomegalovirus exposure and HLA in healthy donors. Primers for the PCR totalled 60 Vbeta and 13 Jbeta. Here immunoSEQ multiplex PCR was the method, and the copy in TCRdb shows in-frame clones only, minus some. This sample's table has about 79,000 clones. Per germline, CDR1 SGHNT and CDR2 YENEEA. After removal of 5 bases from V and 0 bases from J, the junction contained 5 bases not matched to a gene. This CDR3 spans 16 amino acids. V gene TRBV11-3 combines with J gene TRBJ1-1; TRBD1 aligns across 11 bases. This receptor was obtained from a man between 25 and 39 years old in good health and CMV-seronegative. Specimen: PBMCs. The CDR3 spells CASSLGQGVMNTEAFF. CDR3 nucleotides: TGTGCCAGCAGCCTGGGACAGGGGGTAATGAACACTGAAGCTTTCTTT.